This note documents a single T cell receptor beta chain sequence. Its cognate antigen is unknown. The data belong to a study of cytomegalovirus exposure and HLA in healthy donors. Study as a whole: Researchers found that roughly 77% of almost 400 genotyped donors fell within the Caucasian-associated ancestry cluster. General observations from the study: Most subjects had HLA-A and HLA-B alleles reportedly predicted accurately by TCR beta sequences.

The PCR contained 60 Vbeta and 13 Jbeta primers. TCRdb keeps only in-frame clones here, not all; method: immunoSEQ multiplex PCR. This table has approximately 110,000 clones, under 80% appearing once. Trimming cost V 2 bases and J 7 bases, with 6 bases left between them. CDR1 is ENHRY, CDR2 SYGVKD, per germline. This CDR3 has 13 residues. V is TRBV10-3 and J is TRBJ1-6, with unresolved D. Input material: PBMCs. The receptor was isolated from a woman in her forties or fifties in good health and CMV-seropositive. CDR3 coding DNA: TGTGCCATCAGTGAGATGAGAAATTCACCCCTCCACTTT. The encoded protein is CAISEMRNSPLHF.